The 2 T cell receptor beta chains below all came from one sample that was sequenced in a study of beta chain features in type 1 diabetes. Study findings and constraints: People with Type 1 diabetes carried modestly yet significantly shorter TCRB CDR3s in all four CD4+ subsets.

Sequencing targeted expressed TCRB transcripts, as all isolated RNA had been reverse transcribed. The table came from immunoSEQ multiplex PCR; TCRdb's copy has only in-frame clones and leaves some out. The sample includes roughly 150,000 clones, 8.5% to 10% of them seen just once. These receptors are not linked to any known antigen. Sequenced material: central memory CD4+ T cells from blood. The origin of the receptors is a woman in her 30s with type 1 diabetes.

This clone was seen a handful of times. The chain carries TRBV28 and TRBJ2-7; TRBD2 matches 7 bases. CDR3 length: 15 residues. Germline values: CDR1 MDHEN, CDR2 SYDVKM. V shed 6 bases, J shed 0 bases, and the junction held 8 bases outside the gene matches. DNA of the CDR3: TGTGCCAGCAGAGCCCGGGGGGTCAGCTCCTACGAGCAGTACTTC. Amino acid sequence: CASRARGVSSYEQYF.

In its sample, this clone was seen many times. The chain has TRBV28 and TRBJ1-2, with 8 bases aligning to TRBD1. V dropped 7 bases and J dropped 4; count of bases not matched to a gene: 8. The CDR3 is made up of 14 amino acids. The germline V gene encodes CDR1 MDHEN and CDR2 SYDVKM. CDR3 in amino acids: CASTDRVRGYGYTF. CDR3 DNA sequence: TGTGCCAGCACGGACAGGGTACGAGGCTATGGCTACACCTTC.